This T cell receptor beta chain was sequenced in a study of blood T cell repertoires in COVID-19. Across the study: COVID-19 samples, acute and convalescent, were from the United States, Italy and Spain. The analysed material was cDNA or gDNA that came from T cells, B-cell-depleted T cells, or PBMCs.

Data came from immunoSEQ multiplex PCR; TCRdb stores just in-frame clones and leaves some out. Here the sample spans around 180,000 clones, less than 85% being singletons. This clonotype originated in a woman aged 80 or older with active or convalescent COVID-19. Sequenced sample: peripheral blood.

The CDR3: CASSFAPDRGTYEQYF. DNA of the CDR3: TGTGCCAGCAGCTTCGCCCCGGACAGGGGTACGTACGAGCAGTACTTC. V and J are TRBV5-5 and TRBJ2-7; 9 nucleotides agree with TRBD1. The length of the CDR3 is 16 residues. CDR1 is SGHKS and CDR2 is YYEKEE in the germline V gene (reference sequence). V was clipped by 2 bases and J by 4 bases; unmatched bases: 10.